The clone carrying this TCR beta chain was found many times. The antigen is unknown. This entry comes from a study of T cells in Graves' hyperthyroidism and ophthalmopathy. Trimming removed 3 bases at V and 3 bases at J, with 24 bases between. This CDR3 spans 19 amino acids. CDR1 and CDR2 (germline): MDHEN, SYDVKM. The TCR beta CDR3 regions underwent amplification using RNA transcripts as the source. The study used the HTBI primer set for a first-round RT-PCR of the TCR CDR3. TCRdb re-derived calls from the multiplex PCR reads in MiXCR, one entry per CDR3 protein. Of 550,000 to 600,000 distinct CDR3 sequences listed, approximately 15% are singletons. Diagnoses used clinical symptoms, serum thyroxine and TRAb, thyroid ultrasound and orbital computed tomography. Whole-study results and caveats: Blood shared most expanded thyroid clonotypes above 0.001. Researchers report that a 13 V-J model separated ophthalmopathy from stable hyperthyroidism.

The clonotype originates from a woman aged 18-35 years with Graves' ophthalmopathy. The sample comprised blood. This chain joins TRBV28 and TRBJ2-1; D remains unclear. CDR3 loop: CASSFSPLPQLTVYNEQFF. DNA of the CDR3: TGTGCCAGCAGTTTTTCCCCCCTACCCCAGCTCACCGTCTACAATGAGCAGTTCTTC. The whole variable domain, filled in from reference TRBV28 and TRBJ2-1, reads DVKVTQSSRYLVKRTGEKVFLECVQDMDHENMFWYRQDPGLGLRLIYFSYDVKMKEKGDIPEGYSVSREKKERFSLILESASTNQTSMYLCASSFSPLPQLTVYNEQFFGPGTRLTVL.